The 28 T cell receptor beta chains in this list originate from one sample, sequenced in a study of control samples from healthy donors and cancer patients. Sequenced by immunoSEQ multiplex PCR; TCRdb stores in-frame clones only, minus some. The data contain approximately 170,000 clones, around 93% of them singletons. The sample comprised blood. These receptor sequences come from a woman aged 55 to 70 in good health.

V gene TRBV5-1 combines with J gene TRBJ2-2; 7 bases agree with TRBD1. The germline CDR1 and CDR2 sequences are SGHRS and YFSETQ. This CDR3 is built from 16 residues. Losses at the gene ends were 2 bases for V and 7 bases for J; bases not matched to a gene: 11. The CDR3 protein is CASSLGQGTVFGELFF. CDR3 nucleotides: TGCGCCAGCAGCTTAGGTCAGGGGACAGTTTTCGGGGAGCTGTTTTTT.

This rearrangement joins TRBV7-8 to TRBJ1-1; D not certain. The CDR3 is 14 residues long. Looked up from germline, CDR1 is SGHVS and CDR2 is FQNEAQ. Trimming pared 1 base from V and 1 base from J, leaving 7 bases between. The CDR3 DNA is TGTGCCAGCAGCTTAGTCGGGGAGAACACTGAAGCTTTCTTT. It translates to CASSLVGENTEAFF.

The gene calls are TRBV5-1 and TRBJ2-1; the D is unclear. Germline loops: CDR1 SGHRS, CDR2 YFSETQ. The CDR3 sequence is 16 residues long. The ends were cut back, 0 bases at V and 0 bases at J, with 10 bases in the middle. DNA for the CDR3: TGCGCCAGCAGCTTGGAGGTCAGAAACTCCTACAATGAGCAGTTCTTC. It is translated as CASSLEVRNSYNEQFF.

The chain has TRBV12-3 or TRBV12-4 and TRBJ1-5, with D tentatively TRBD1 (5 bases). The CDR3 consists of 13 residues. Trimming pared 4 bases from V and 5 bases from J, leaving 9 bases between. DNA of the CDR3: TGTGCCAGCAGTTGGGGCAGAGATCAGCCCCAGCATTTT. This codes for CASSWGRDQPQHF.

V usage is TRBV11-2 and J usage is TRBJ2-2; 10 nucleotides match TRBD2. The CDR3 has 16 amino acids. V shed 6 bases and J 4 bases; nucleotides not matched to a gene: 8. The germline V gene encodes CDR1 SGHAT and CDR2 FQNNGV. CDR3 DNA: TGTGCCAGCAGTCTTAGCGGGGGGACAGTCACCGGGGAGCTGTTTTTT. This translates into CASSLSGGTVTGELFF.

The chain has TRBV5-8 and TRBJ2-1; D tentatively reads TRBD1 or TRBD2 (5 bases each). The germline V and J ends were trimmed by 4 bases and 1 base, with 21 bases remaining between them. Looked up from germline, CDR1 is SGHTS and CDR2 is YDEGEE. This CDR3 is built from 18 residues. The CDR3 nucleotides are TGTGCCAGCAGCAGTGAGGGGCAGTCGCTATTGTCCTACAATGAGCAGTTCTTC. As protein: CASSSEGQSLLSYNEQFF.

The J gene is TRBJ2-3, the V gene TRBV7-2; D is unclear. The CDR3 contains 13 residues. V was clipped by 0 bases and J by 3 bases, with 4 bases between them. Germline-derived CDR1 and CDR2 are SGHTA and FQGNSA. The CDR3, as DNA: TGTGCCAGCAGCTTAGCTAGGACAGATACGCAGTATTTT. Translated: CASSLARTDTQYF.

The rearrangement joins TRBV6-1 to TRBJ1-3; D unresolved. V gave up 5 bases and J gave up 0 bases, with 14 bases separating them. This CDR3 is 16 amino acids long. Germline CDR1 and CDR2: MNHNS and SASEGT. Here the CDR3 DNA reads TGTGCCAGCAGTCAAGACGGCTGGACCTCTGGAAACACCATATATTTT. Residues: CASSQDGWTSGNTIYF.

The chain couples TRBV12-5 to TRBJ2-5; D is ambiguous. The CDR3 totals 19 residues. The ends were cut back, 1 base at V and 5 bases at J, with 26 bases in the middle. Germline assignment: CDR1 LGHNT and CDR2 FRNRAP. The CDR3 sequence: CASGLATLRRFPPRETQYF. CDR3 in DNA: TGTGCTAGTGGTTTGGCCACCCTAAGACGCTTCCCCCCGCGGGAGACCCAGTACTTC.

The CDR3 DNA sequence: TGTGCCTGGAGCCGCCGGGCGGATACGCAGTATTTT. Protein sequence: CAWSRRADTQYF. This chain joins TRBV30 and TRBJ2-3, with unresolved D. The CDR3 loop spans 12 amino acids. The germline V gene encodes CDR1 GTSNPN and CDR2 SVGIG (reference sequence). V was shortened by 3 bases and J by 6 bases, with 10 bases between the two germline ends.

V gene TRBV4-3 combines with J gene TRBJ1-2; TRBD1 matches 10 bases. The CDR3 sequence is 14 residues long. Germline lookup yields CDR1 LGHNA and CDR2 YSLEER. Trimming removed 5 bases from V and 6 bases from J; junction bases left unmatched: 6. CDR3 in DNA: TGCGCCAGCAGCAGACCGGGACAGGGGAATGGCTACACCTTC. As protein: CASSRPGQGNGYTF.

The chain combines TRBV19 with TRBJ2-6, with TRBD1 as a possible D gene (5 bases). CDR1 is LNHDA and CDR2 is SQIVND in the germline V gene (reference sequence). The CDR3 covers 17 residues. V was pared by 2 bases and J by 0 bases, with 11 bases between. The chain's CDR3 is CASSINRFNSGANVLTF. In DNA, the CDR3 is TGTGCCAGTAGTATAAACAGGTTCAACTCTGGGGCCAACGTCCTGACTTTC.

The genes are TRBV7-2 and TRBJ1-1, with unresolved D. CDR1 is SGHTA and CDR2 is FQGNSA in the germline V gene. The V end was cut by 4 bases, the J end by 0 bases, with 12 bases between. This CDR3 is 15 amino acids long. The DNA of the CDR3 is TGTGCCAGCAGCTCGAGACGAATTCTGAACACTGAAGCTTTCTTT. Amino acid sequence: CASSSRRILNTEAFF.

This clone has just one count. This chain links TRBV7-2 with TRBJ1-2; 9 nucleotides match TRBD1. The germline V gene has CDR1 SGHTA and CDR2 FQGNSA. The CDR3 has 16 amino acids. V dropped 5 bases and J dropped 6; count of bases not matched to a gene: 13. CDR3 in amino acids: CASSATQGAEGNGYTF. The DNA for the CDR3 is TGTGCCAGCAGCGCAACACAGGGGGCGGAGGGAAATGGCTACACCTTC.

A single count supports this clone. This chain uses TRBV7-9 with TRBJ1-4, with D possibly being TRBD1 (5 bases). Germline loops: CDR1 SEHNR, CDR2 FQNEAQ (reference sequence). The CDR3 has 16 amino acids. The V gene lost 3 bases and the J gene lost 0 bases, with 11 bases spanning the gap. CDR3 nucleotide sequence: TGTGCCAGCAGCTTGACAGCTCCTGCAACTAATGAAAAACTGTTTTTT. Protein product: CASSLTAPATNEKLFF.

The count of this clone is one. This chain joins TRBV6-2 or TRBV6-3 and TRBJ1-4; 7 nucleotides match TRBD1. This CDR3 is built from 15 residues. CDR1 MNHEY and CDR2 SVGEGT come from the germline V gene. Trimming took 2 bases from V and 7 from J; bases not matched to a gene: 7. The CDR3 sequence: CASSYPGQWSEKLFF. CDR3 sequence (DNA): TGTGCCAGCAGTTACCCGGGACAGTGGAGTGAAAAACTGTTTTTT.

The chain couples TRBV4-1 to TRBJ2-5; TRBD2 is a possible D gene (5 bases). Trimming took off 1 base at V and 2 bases at J, with 11 bases between the two ends. Germline V gene data show CDR1 as MGHRA and CDR2 as YSYEKL. This CDR3 region has 15 residues. CDR3 sequence: CASSQVPTNQETQYF. The CDR3 nucleotides read TGCGCCAGCAGCCAAGTACCGACTAATCAAGAGACCCAGTACTTC.

The CDR3 sequence is CASSLISGGATDTQYF. The CDR3 DNA reads TGTGCCAGCAGCTTAATCAGCGGGGGGGCAACAGATACGCAGTATTTT. The chain links TRBV11-2 to TRBJ2-3, with 10 positions matching TRBD2. This CDR3 is 16 amino acids long. The V and J ends lost 2 bases and 3 bases, in that order; junction bases with no gene match: 5. Germline V CDR1 and CDR2: SGHAT, FQNNGV. The full variable domain, rest sourced from reference TRBV11-2 and TRBJ2-3, is EAGVAQSPRYKIIEKRQSVAFWCNPISGHATLYWYQQILGQGPKLLIQFQNNGVVDDSQLPKDRFSAERLKGVDSTLKIQPAKLEDSAVYLCASSLISGGATDTQYFGPGTRLTVL.

V and J are TRBV7-9 and TRBJ2-5; perhaps D is TRBD1 or TRBD2 (5 bases each). The V end lost 3 bases, the J end lost 1 base, and 9 bases lay between the germline ends. CDR1 is SEHNR and CDR2 is FQNEAQ in the germline V gene (reference sequence). This CDR3 has 14 amino acids. The CDR3 here is CASSFGTSQETQYF. CDR3 nucleotide sequence: TGTGCCAGCAGCTTTGGGACGAGCCAAGAGACCCAGTACTTC.

This clone was observed once. The rearrangement joins TRBV5-6 to TRBJ2-3; the D is unclear. Trimming shortened V by 0 bases and J by 2 bases, and 4 bases separated the two germline ends. Germline V gene lookup returns CDR1 SGHDT and CDR2 YYEEEE. CDR3 size: 13 residues. The CDR3 is CASSLGNTDTQYF. DNA of the CDR3: TGTGCCAGCAGCTTGGGAAACACAGATACGCAGTATTTT.

This clone has a single count. The chain couples TRBV4-2 to TRBJ2-7; TRBD1 agrees at 7 bases. The germline gives CDR1 LGHNA, CDR2 YNFKEQ. CDR3 length: 16 residues. The V gene end was trimmed by 4 bases and the J gene end by 3 bases; junction bases not matched to a gene: 12. The CDR3 DNA is TGTGCCAGCAGCCTATCTTTCCCGGGACAGCACTACGAGCAGTACTTC. Protein product: CASSLSFPGQHYEQYF.

The V call is TRBV5-8, the J call TRBJ2-3, with D unclear. V gave up 5 bases and J gave up 4 bases, with 8 bases separating them. The CDR3 contains 12 residues. CDR1 is SGHTS and CDR2 is YDEGEE in the germline V gene. The CDR3 sequence: CASSTYADTQYF. In DNA, the CDR3 is TGTGCCAGCAGTACGTATGCAGATACGCAGTATTTT.

The rearrangement uses TRBV6-4 and TRBJ1-5; D unresolved. The germline V gene has CDR1 MRHNA and CDR2 SNTAGT. Trimming removed 5 bases from V and 0 bases from J, with 8 bases in between. The CDR3 loop spans 14 amino acids. The CDR3 reads CASSSEYSNQPQHF. The CDR3 nucleotides are TGTGCCAGCAGTTCGGAGTATAGCAATCAGCCCCAGCATTTT.

In this sample, this clone turned up once. The V gene is TRBV6-5, the J gene TRBJ1-5; 9 nucleotides line up with TRBD1. V lost 5 bases and J lost 6; bases outside the gene matches: 5. Per germline, CDR1 MNHEY and CDR2 SVGAGI. This CDR3 contains 14 residues. The CDR3 sequence: CASSPGQGSQPQHF. CDR3 bases: TGTGCCAGCAGTCCGGGACAGGGTAGTCAGCCCCAGCATTTT.

Written as DNA, the CDR3 is TGTGCCAGTGCGCGGGAGAGCTCTGGAAACACCATATATTTT. The encoded protein is CASARESSGNTIYF. J is TRBJ1-3 and V is TRBV19; no firm D call. This CDR3 region has 14 residues. Deletions cut 8 bases from V and 0 bases from J, with 11 bases between. In germline, CDR1 is LNHDA, CDR2 SQIVND (reference sequence). Based on the CDR3 plus reference TRBV19 and TRBJ1-3, the full variable domain is DGGITQSPKYLFRKEGQNVTLSCEQNLNHDAMYWYRQDPGQGLRLIYYSQIVNDFQKGDIAEGYSVSREKKESFPLTVTSAQKNPTAFYLCASARESSGNTIYFGEGSWLTVV.

The chain employs TRBV7-2 and TRBJ2-1, with 7 bases lining up with TRBD2. The V gene's germline CDR1 is SGHTA and CDR2 FQGNSA. Germline trimming cut 6 bases from V and 5 bases from J; bases unmatched to any gene: 13. The CDR3 is made up of 16 amino acids. The CDR3 coding sequence is TGTGCCAGCAGACGCCTGGATCTGGGACTAAACAATGAGCAGTTCTTC. This gives the protein CASRRLDLGLNNEQFF.

The rearrangement joins TRBV6-4 to TRBJ2-2, with a weak D call TRBD2 (5 bases). In germline, CDR1 is MRHNA, CDR2 SNTAGT. This CDR3 comprises 14 residues. V lost 8 bases, J lost 2 bases, and 12 bases lay in between. The CDR3 DNA reads as TGTGCCAGCCGAACCGGACTTAACACCGGGGAGCTGTTTTTT. This translates into CASRTGLNTGELFF.

This clone has a single count. V is TRBV20-1 and J is TRBJ2-1, with TRBD2 matching over 7 bases. The CDR3 has 15 residues. Germline assignment: CDR1 DFQATT and CDR2 SNEGSKA (reference sequence). The J segment lost 5 bases and the V segment lost 3 bases, leaving 10 bases of the junction unmatched. CDR3 sequence reads: CSASNHWDYDNEQFF. The CDR3 nucleotides read TGCAGTGCTAGTAATCATTGGGACTACGACAATGAGCAGTTCTTC.